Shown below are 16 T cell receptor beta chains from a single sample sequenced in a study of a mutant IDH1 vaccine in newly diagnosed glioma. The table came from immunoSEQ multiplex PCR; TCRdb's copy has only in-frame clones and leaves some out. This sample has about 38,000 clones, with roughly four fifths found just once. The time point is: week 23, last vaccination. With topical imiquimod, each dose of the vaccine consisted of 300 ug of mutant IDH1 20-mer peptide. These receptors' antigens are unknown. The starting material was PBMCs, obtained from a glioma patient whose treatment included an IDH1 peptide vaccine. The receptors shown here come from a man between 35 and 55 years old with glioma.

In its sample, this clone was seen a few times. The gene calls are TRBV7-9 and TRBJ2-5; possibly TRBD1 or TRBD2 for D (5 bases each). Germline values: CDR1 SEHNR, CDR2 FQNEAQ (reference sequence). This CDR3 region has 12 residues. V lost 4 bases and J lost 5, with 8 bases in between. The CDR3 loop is CASSSGRETQYF. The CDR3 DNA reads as TGTGCCAGCAGCTCGGGGCGGGAGACCCAGTACTTC.

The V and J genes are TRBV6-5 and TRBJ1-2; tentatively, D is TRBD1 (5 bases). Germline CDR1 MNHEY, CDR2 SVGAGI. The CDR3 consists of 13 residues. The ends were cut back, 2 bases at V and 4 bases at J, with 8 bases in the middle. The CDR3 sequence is CASSYAGTYGYTF. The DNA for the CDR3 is TGTGCCAGCAGTTACGCCGGGACCTATGGCTACACCTTC.

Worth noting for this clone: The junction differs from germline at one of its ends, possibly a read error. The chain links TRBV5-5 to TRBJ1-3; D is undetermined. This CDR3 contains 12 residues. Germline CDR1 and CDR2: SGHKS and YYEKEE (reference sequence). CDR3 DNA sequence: TGTACCAGCAGCTTGGCAGCGGACACCATATATTTT. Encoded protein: CTSSLAADTIYF.

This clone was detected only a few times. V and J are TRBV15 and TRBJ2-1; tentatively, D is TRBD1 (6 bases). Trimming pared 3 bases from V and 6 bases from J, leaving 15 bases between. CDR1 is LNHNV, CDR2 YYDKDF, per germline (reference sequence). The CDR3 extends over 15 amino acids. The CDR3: CATSSPPMGANEQFF. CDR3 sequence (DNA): TGTGCCACCAGCAGCCCGCCTATGGGGGCCAATGAGCAGTTCTTC.

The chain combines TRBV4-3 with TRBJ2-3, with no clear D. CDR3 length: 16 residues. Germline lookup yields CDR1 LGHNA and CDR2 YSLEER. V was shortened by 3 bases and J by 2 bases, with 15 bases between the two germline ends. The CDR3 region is CASSQKTGYNTDTQYF. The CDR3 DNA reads TGCGCCAGCAGCCAGAAGACTGGCTACAACACAGATACGCAGTATTTT.

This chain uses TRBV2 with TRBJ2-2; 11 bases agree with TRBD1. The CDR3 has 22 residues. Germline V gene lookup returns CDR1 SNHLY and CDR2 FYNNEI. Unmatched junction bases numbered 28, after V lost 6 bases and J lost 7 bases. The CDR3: CASSRVPGTGGNPSGSNGELFF. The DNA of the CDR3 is TGTGCCAGCAGCCGAGTCCCGGGGACAGGGGGTAACCCGAGCGGGAGTAACGGGGAGCTGTTTTTT.

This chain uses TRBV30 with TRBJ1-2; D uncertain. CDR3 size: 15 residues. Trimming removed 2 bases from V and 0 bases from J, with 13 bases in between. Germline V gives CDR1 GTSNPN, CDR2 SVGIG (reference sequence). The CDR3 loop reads CAWSLERRTNYGYTF. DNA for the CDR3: TGTGCCTGGAGTTTAGAAAGGCGAACTAACTATGGCTACACCTTC.

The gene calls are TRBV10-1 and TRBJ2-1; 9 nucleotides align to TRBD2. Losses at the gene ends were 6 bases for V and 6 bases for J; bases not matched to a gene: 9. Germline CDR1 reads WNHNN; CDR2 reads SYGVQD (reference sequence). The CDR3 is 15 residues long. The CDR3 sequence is CASRPSGGHGNEQFF. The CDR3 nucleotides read TGCGCCAGCAGACCGAGCGGGGGGCATGGCAATGAGCAGTTCTTC.

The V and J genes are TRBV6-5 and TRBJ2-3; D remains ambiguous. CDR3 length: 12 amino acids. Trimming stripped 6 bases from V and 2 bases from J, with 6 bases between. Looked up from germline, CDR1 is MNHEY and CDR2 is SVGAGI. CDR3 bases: TGTGCCAGCAGGTATGACACAGATACGCAGTATTTT. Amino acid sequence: CASRYDTDTQYF.

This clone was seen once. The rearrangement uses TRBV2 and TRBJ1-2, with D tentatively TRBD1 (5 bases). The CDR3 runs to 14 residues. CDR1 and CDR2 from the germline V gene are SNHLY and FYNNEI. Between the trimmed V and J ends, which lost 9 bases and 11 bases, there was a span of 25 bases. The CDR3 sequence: CASGGGGGLEDYTF. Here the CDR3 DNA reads TGTGCCAGTGGGGGAGGTGGCGGCTTGGAGGATTACACCTTC.

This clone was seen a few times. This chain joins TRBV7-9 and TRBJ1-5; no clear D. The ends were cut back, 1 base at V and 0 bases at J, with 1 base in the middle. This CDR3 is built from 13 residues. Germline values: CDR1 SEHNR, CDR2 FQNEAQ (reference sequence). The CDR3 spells CASSLDSNQPQHF. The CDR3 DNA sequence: TGTGCCAGCAGCTTAGATAGCAATCAGCCCCAGCATTTT.

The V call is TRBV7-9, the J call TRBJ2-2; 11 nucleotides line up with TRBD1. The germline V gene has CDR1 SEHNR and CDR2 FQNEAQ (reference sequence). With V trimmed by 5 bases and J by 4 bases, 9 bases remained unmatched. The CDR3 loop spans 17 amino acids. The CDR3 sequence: CASSPTRDRGSTGELFF. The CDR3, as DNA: TGTGCCAGCAGCCCCACCCGGGACAGGGGGAGCACCGGGGAGCTGTTTTTT.

The CDR3 loop reads CAIYDGVYEQYF. The CDR3, as DNA: TGTGCCATCTACGATGGGGTCTACGAGCAGTACTTC. The chain has TRBV10-3 and TRBJ2-7, with D uncertain. Looked up from germline, CDR1 is ENHRY and CDR2 is SYGVKD. V gave up 8 bases and J gave up 3 bases, with 11 bases separating them. CDR3 length equals 12 residues.

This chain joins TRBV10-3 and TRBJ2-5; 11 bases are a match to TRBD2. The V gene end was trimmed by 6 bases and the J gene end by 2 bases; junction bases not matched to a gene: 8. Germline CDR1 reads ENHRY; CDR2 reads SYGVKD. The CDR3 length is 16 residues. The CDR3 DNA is TGTGCCATCAGGGCCCGACTAGCGGGAACACAAGAGACCCAGTACTTC. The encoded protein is CAIRARLAGTQETQYF.

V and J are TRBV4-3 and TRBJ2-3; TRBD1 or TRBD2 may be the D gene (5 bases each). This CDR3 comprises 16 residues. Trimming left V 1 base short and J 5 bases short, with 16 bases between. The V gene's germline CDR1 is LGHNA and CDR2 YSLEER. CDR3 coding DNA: TGCGCCAGCAGCCAAGGAGGGGTGCTCAAGAGAGATACGCAGTATTTT. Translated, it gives CASSQGGVLKRDTQYF.

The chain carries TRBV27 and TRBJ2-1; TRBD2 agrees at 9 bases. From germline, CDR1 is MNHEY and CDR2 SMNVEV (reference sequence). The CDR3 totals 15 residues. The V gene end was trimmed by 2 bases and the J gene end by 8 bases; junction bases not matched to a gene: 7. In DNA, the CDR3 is TGTGCCAGCAGTTTAGTTCGGCTAGCGGGATATGAGCAGTTCTTC. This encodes CASSLVRLAGYEQFF.